This T cell receptor (beta chain) was sequenced during a study of T cells in Graves' hyperthyroidism and ophthalmopathy. At the level of the study: Blood from the periphery was taken at initial diagnosis, before any treatment.

The study's findings and limits: Ophthalmopathy got predicted by the model a median roughly 6.1 months before its onset. In blood, most of the thyroid clonotypes expanded above 0.001 were also present.

Notes on this clonotype: Its antigen is currently unknown.

TCR beta CDR3 sequences were amplified from RNA transcripts. In the first-round RT-PCR of the TCR CDR3, the HTBI primer set was used. TCRdb ran MiXCR on the multiplex PCR reads and lists one entry per CDR3 protein. The sample shows 350,000 to 400,000 distinct CDR3 sequences, approximately 17% of them seen only once. V was clipped by 5 bases and J by 13 bases, with 15 bases between them. The CDR3 sequence is 11 residues long. Germline V gene lookup returns CDR1 DFQATT and CDR2 SNEGSKA (reference sequence). The study included ophthalmopathy patients with Clinical Activity Score at least 3, NOSPECS grade at least 4 and duration under 3 months.

The sequence came from a man between 18 and 29 years old with Graves' ophthalmopathy. Sequencing was carried out using blood. The chain recombines TRBV20-1 with TRBJ2-1; D is perhaps TRBD2 (5 bases). The CDR3 DNA sequence: TGCAGTGCTTCCAACGGGGTTCTCCAGTTCTTC. Translating gives CSASNGVLQFF.